A few counts support the clone carrying this T cell receptor (beta chain). Its cognate antigen is unknown. This entry comes from a study of T cell repertoires in cytomegalovirus infection. Study context: CMV infection and matching HLA type were both indicated by public TCR beta signatures.

This CDR3 has 13 residues. Trimming cost V 2 bases and J 4 bases; bases outside gene matches: 1. The V gene's germline CDR1 is ENHRY and CDR2 SYGVKD. Points from the study as a whole: Dominating the ex vivo response were HLA-C-restricted CMV-specific TCR beta clonotypes. Identification of carriers of CMV plus the relevant HLA was achieved through cumulative public TCR beta family frequency.

MiXCR was run by TCRdb on the reads, yielding one entry per CDR3 protein. This sample carries roughly 630,000 distinct CDR3 sequences, roughly 26% of them seen once, and the ten largest clones take 8%. The chain links TRBV10-3 to TRBJ2-5; TRBD2 matches 7 bases. The TCR sequence derives from a human donor in good health (CMV status not recorded). Some clones in this sample may be carry-over from other donors' samples. Sequenced material: CD8+ T cells from PBMCs. The CDR3 DNA reads TGTGCCATCAGTGAGGGACTAGTAGAGACCCAGTACTTC. Its protein is CAISEGLVETQYF.